A single sample is the source of the 23 T cell receptor beta chains below, sequenced in a study of cytomegalovirus exposure and HLA in healthy donors. Generated by immunoSEQ multiplex PCR, the TCRdb table keeps only in-frame clones and is missing some. Among approximately 150,000 clones listed, 87% were seen once. Sequenced: PBMCs. Receptors originate from a man aged 18 to 35 in good health and CMV-seropositive.

This chain joins TRBV28 and TRBJ1-5; no clear D. CDR1 and CDR2 from the germline V gene are MDHEN and SYDVKM. There are 12 residues in the CDR3. V shed 2 bases and J shed 5 bases, with 4 bases lying between them. The CDR3 spells CASSLRDQPQHF. For the CDR3, the DNA is TGTGCCAGCAGTTTACGTGATCAGCCCCAGCATTTT.

V usage is TRBV7-2 and J usage is TRBJ1-1; D is perhaps TRBD1 (5 bases). The CDR3 consists of 14 residues. Germline CDR1 SGHTA, CDR2 FQGNSA. V lost 5 bases and J lost 3, with 13 bases in between. For the CDR3, the DNA is TGTGCCAGCAGCCCGGGGGGTTTTTACACTGAAGCTTTCTTT. Translated: CASSPGGFYTEAFF.

CDR3 DNA sequence: TGTGCCAGCAGCCAAGATCTTCCGGCGGGACGGCGGTATGAGCAGTACTTC. The encoded protein is CASSQDLPAGRRYEQYF. This sequence joins TRBV4-2 and TRBJ2-7, with D perhaps TRBD2 (6 bases). The CDR3 length is 17 residues. CDR1 and CDR2 from the germline V gene are LGHNA and YNFKEQ. Trimming took 0 bases from V and 7 from J, leaving 22 bases between them.

The chain couples TRBV2 to TRBJ2-2, with D possibly TRBD1 on 5 matching bases. Trimming shortened V by 9 bases and J by 2 bases, and 7 bases separated the two germline ends. This CDR3 spans 12 amino acids. The germline V gene encodes CDR1 SNHLY and CDR2 FYNNEI. DNA for the CDR3: TGTGCCAGGACAGTTAACACCGGGGAGCTGTTTTTT. Translated, it gives CARTVNTGELFF.

The rearrangement joins TRBV27 to TRBJ2-5; TRBD1 aligns across 7 bases. The germline V gene encodes CDR1 MNHEY and CDR2 SMNVEV (reference sequence). V dropped 5 bases and J dropped 0; count of bases not matched to a gene: 3. This CDR3 comprises 14 residues. Here the CDR3 DNA reads TGTGCCAGCAGTGCACAGGGGTACCAAGAGACCCAGTACTTC. It codes for CASSAQGYQETQYF.

In regard to this clone: Other nucleotide sequences in the sample specify the same CDR3. This chain connects TRBV29-1 to TRBJ1-5, with a tentative D call TRBD1 (6 bases). This CDR3 is 13 amino acids long. The germline gives CDR1 SQVTM, CDR2 ANQGSEA. V lost 4 bases and J 3 bases, leaving 10 bases between the germline ends. CDR3 loop: CSVGGGLNQPQHF. CDR3 DNA: TGCAGCGTTGGTGGGGGCCTCAATCAGCCCCAGCATTTT.

This clone showed up many times. J is TRBJ1-5 and V is TRBV7-2; 10 nucleotides agree with TRBD1. Germline lookup yields CDR1 SGHTA and CDR2 FQGNSA. This CDR3 has 15 residues. The V segment lost 3 bases and the J segment 2 bases; nucleotides outside the gene matches: 1. In nucleotides, the CDR3 is TGTGCCAGCAGCTTCGGGACAGGGGGCAATCAGCCCCAGCATTTT. Protein product: CASSFGTGGNQPQHF.

The chain carries TRBV27 and TRBJ1-2; the D is unclear. CDR1 is MNHEY, CDR2 SMNVEV, per germline (reference sequence). V was shortened by 5 bases and J by 6 bases, with 7 bases between the two germline ends. This CDR3 comprises 11 residues. CDR3 residues: CASSGRDGYTF. CDR3 DNA sequence: TGTGCCAGCAGTGGGAGGGATGGCTACACCTTC.

CDR3 residues: CASSSRQATNTEAFF. CDR3 bases: TGTGCCAGCAGCTCCCGACAGGCGACTAACACTGAAGCTTTCTTT. The chain is built from TRBV11-2 and TRBJ1-1, with D possibly being TRBD1 (6 bases). Looked up from germline, CDR1 is SGHAT and CDR2 is FQNNGV. Trimming took 4 bases from V and 2 from J, leaving 14 bases between them. The CDR3 totals 15 residues.

The chain is built from TRBV2 and TRBJ1-5; the D is unclear. The CDR3 covers 15 residues. The ends were cut back, 5 bases at V and 4 bases at J, with 15 bases in the middle. Germline V CDR1 and CDR2: SNHLY, FYNNEI. The CDR3: CASSLRRLNNQPQHF. Written as DNA, the CDR3 is TGTGCCAGCAGTCTAAGGAGACTCAATAATCAGCCCCAGCATTTT. Full variable domain (outside the CDR3, taken from reference TRBV2 and TRBJ1-5): EPEVTQTPSHQVTQMGQEVILRCVPISNHLYFYWYRQILGQKVEFLVSFYNNEISEKSEIFDDQFSVERPDGSNFTLKIRSTKLEDSAMYFCASSLRRLNNQPQHFGDGTRLSIL.

V usage is TRBV10-2 and J usage is TRBJ2-2; 9 positions agree with TRBD1. Germline CDR1 and CDR2: WSHSY and SAAADI. The CDR3 runs to 17 residues. V shed 3 bases and J 3 bases; nucleotides not matched to a gene: 8. CDR3 in amino acids: CASSDNRGPPDTGELFF. CDR3 in DNA: TGCGCCAGCAGTGATAACAGGGGGCCGCCGGACACCGGGGAGCTGTTTTTT.

V is TRBV10-2 and J is TRBJ2-5; D possibly corresponds to TRBD2 (6 bases). V was trimmed by 6 bases and J by 5 bases, leaving 13 bases between them. The CDR3 spans 13 residues. Germline values: CDR1 WSHSY, CDR2 SAAADI. The CDR3 here is CASSRDWGETQYF. DNA of the CDR3: TGCGCCAGCAGCCGGGACTGGGGGGAGACCCAGTACTTC.

CDR3 amino acids: CASSYSIGTGKYGYTF. CDR3 bases: TGTGCCAGCAGTTACAGTATCGGGACAGGGAAATATGGCTACACCTTC. The chain joins TRBV6-5 to TRBJ1-2, with TRBD1 identical over 9 bases. Germline trimming cut 2 bases from V and 5 bases from J; bases unmatched to any gene: 9. The CDR3 spans 16 residues. CDR1 and CDR2 from the germline V gene are MNHEY and SVGAGI.

The chain couples TRBV4-1 to TRBJ1-1, with 10 bases aligning to TRBD1. There are 16 residues in the CDR3. J was trimmed by 0 bases and V by 0 bases; bases with no gene match: 1. The germline V gene encodes CDR1 MGHRA and CDR2 YSYEKL. In nucleotides, the CDR3 is TGCGCCAGCAGCCAAGAGACAGGGGGCCTGAACACTGAAGCTTTCTTT. It is translated as CASSQETGGLNTEAFF.

The rearrangement uses TRBV27 and TRBJ2-2; tentative D call: TRBD1 (5 bases). This CDR3 contains 14 residues. Germline V gives CDR1 MNHEY, CDR2 SMNVEV (reference sequence). V lost 3 bases and J lost 5, with 10 bases in between. The DNA for the CDR3 is TGTGCCAGCAGTTTTAGTGGGGCGACCGGGGAGCTGTTTTTT. Its protein product is CASSFSGATGELFF.

This chain uses TRBV27 with TRBJ2-7, with 7 bases aligning to TRBD2. Germline lookup yields CDR1 MNHEY and CDR2 SMNVEV (reference sequence). J lost 2 bases, V lost 4 bases, and 14 bases had no gene match. This CDR3 has 17 amino acids. CDR3 sequence: CASSSWTSSGNPYEQYF. CDR3 sequence (DNA): TGTGCCAGCAGTTCCTGGACTAGTAGCGGTAACCCCTACGAGCAGTACTTC.

The gene calls are TRBV9 and TRBJ1-4, with D perhaps matching TRBD1 (6 bases). Deletions cut 6 bases from V and 2 bases from J, with 14 bases between. This CDR3 has 15 residues. Looked up from germline, CDR1 is SGDLS and CDR2 is YYNGEE. The CDR3 here is CASTHSGGTNEKLFF. The CDR3 DNA is TGTGCCAGCACTCATTCGGGGGGCACTAATGAAAAACTGTTTTTT.

The genes are TRBV19 and TRBJ1-5; unclear D gene. The CDR3 loop spans 13 amino acids. Germline CDR1 reads LNHDA; CDR2 reads SQIVND (reference sequence). V gave up 9 bases and J gave up 0 bases, with 9 bases separating them. The CDR3 nucleotides read TGTGCCAGCACGGGAACTAGCAATCAGCCCCAGCATTTT. It translates to CASTGTSNQPQHF.

Written as DNA, the CDR3 is TGCGCCAGCAGCTTGGGACAGAATCAGCCCCAGCATTTT. Protein sequence: CASSLGQNQPQHF. This chain links TRBV5-1 with TRBJ1-5; perhaps TRBD1 as D (5 bases). V dropped 0 bases and J dropped 4 bases, with 5 bases sitting between them. Germline CDR1 reads SGHRS; CDR2 reads YFSETQ. The CDR3 runs to 13 residues.

This chain connects TRBV7-9 to TRBJ1-5; D possibly corresponds to TRBD1 (5 bases). Germline CDR1 reads SEHNR; CDR2 reads FQNEAQ (reference sequence). Trimming cost V 1 base and J 3 bases, with 10 bases left between them. CDR3 length equals 15 residues. The CDR3 DNA follows: TGTGCCAGCAGCTTAGGCGGGGGTTACAATCAGCCCCAGCATTTT. Residues: CASSLGGGYNQPQHF.

CDR3 coding DNA: TGCAGCGTTGGAACAGGGGTAGGGTATGGCTACACCTTC. Amino acid sequence: CSVGTGVGYGYTF. The V gene is TRBV29-1, the J gene TRBJ1-2; the match to TRBD1 covers 7 bases. Losses at the gene ends were 4 bases for V and 5 bases for J; bases not matched to a gene: 7. Germline CDR1 is SQVTM and CDR2 is ANQGSEA. This CDR3 is built from 13 residues.

The V call is TRBV19, the J call TRBJ2-1; no firm D call. Trimming took 4 bases from V and 2 from J, leaving 12 bases between them. The germline gives CDR1 LNHDA, CDR2 SQIVND (reference sequence). The CDR3 sequence is 15 residues long. The CDR3 DNA reads as TGTGCCAGTAGTAAAGCCCTGTTCCCCTACAATGAGCAGTTCTTC. It translates to CASSKALFPYNEQFF.

V usage is TRBV5-8 and J usage is TRBJ2-7, with TRBD2 identical over 9 bases. V gave up 4 bases and J gave up 4 bases; unmatched junction bases: 9. The CDR3 is made up of 15 amino acids. In germline, CDR1 is SGHTS, CDR2 YDEGEE. The CDR3 region has the DNA TGTGCCAGCAGCCCCAGTAGCGGGGGACCATACGAGCAGTACTTC. This translates into CASSPSSGGPYEQYF. Full variable domain (outside the CDR3, taken from reference TRBV5-8 and TRBJ2-7): EAGVTQSPTHLIKTRGQQATLRCSPISGHTSVYWYQQALGLGLQFLLWYDEGEERNRGNFPPRFSGRQFPNYSSELNVNALELEDSALYLCASSPSSGGPYEQYFGPGTRLTVT.